The 21 T cell receptor beta chains presented below share a single source sample, sequenced in a study of regulatory T cells in long-lasting Graves disease. Through Arm-PCR of CDR3 regions and iRepertoire HTBI primers, TCR beta libraries were built. TCRdb ran MiXCR on the multiplex PCR reads and lists one entry per CDR3 protein. The sample includes 320,000 or so distinct CDR3 sequences, about a sixth of them seen just once. Stated time point: newly diagnosed GD, antithyroid drugs for less than 3 months. Preparation of the TCR library used RNA extracted from PBMCs. The input for sequencing was peripheral blood mononuclear cells (PBMCs), taken at new diagnosis, from a patient treated with antithyroid drugs. The receptors originated from a female donor with Graves disease.

This clonotype came up a few times. The J gene is TRBJ2-3, the V gene TRBV24-1; 8 bases align to TRBD2. The CDR3 sequence is 16 residues long. In germline, CDR1 is KGHDR, CDR2 SFDVKD. V lost 3 bases and J lost 4; bases outside the gene matches: 8. The CDR3 nucleotides read TGTGCCACCAGTGATCCCGGGAGGGGTAGGGCAGATACGCAGTATTTT. Protein product: CATSDPGRGRADTQYF.

Many counts were recorded for this clonotype. The chain joins TRBV6-1 to TRBJ2-3; TRBD2 agrees at 9 bases. The CDR3 is 16 amino acids. Germline-derived CDR1 and CDR2 are MNHNS and SASEGT. V gave up 6 bases and J gave up 3 bases; unmatched junction bases: 10. DNA of the CDR3: TGTGCCAGCAGCCCACGTAGCGGGAGTAGGACAGATACGCAGTATTTT. It translates to CASSPRSGSRTDTQYF.

This chain joins TRBV5-5 and TRBJ1-5; a possible D gene is TRBD1 (6 bases). The CDR3 has 14 amino acids. V was clipped by 2 bases and J by 4 bases, with 10 bases between them. Germline CDR1 is SGHKS and CDR2 is YYEKEE (reference sequence). Here the CDR3 reads CASSLFQGNQPQHF. The CDR3 DNA is TGTGCCAGCAGCTTATTCCAGGGGAATCAGCCCCAGCATTTT. Filled out from reference TRBV5-5 and TRBJ1-5, the complete variable domain reads DAGVTQSPTHLIKTRGQQVTLRCSPISGHKSVSWYQQVLGQGPQFIFQYYEKEERGRGNFPDRFSARQFPNYSSELNVNALLLGDSALYLCASSLFQGNQPQHFGDGTRLSIL.

This clonotype was recorded many times. The chain is built from TRBV7-3 and TRBJ1-2, with 9 nucleotides matching TRBD1. The CDR3 length is 14 residues. V lost 5 bases, J lost 4 bases, and 5 bases stayed unmatched. Germline V gives CDR1 SGHTA, CDR2 FQGTGA. This CDR3 reads CASSRTDRGYGYTF. Written as DNA, the CDR3 is TGTGCCAGCAGCCGTACGGACAGGGGCTATGGCTACACCTTC. The full variable domain, with the rest looked up from reference TRBV7-3 and TRBJ1-2, is GAGVSQTPSNKVTEKGKYVELRCDPISGHTALYWYRQSLGQGPEFLIYFQGTGAADDSGLPNDRFFAVRPEGSVSTLKIQRTERGDSAVYLCASSRTDRGYGYTFGSGTRLTVV.

At least ten counts were recorded for this clonotype. The chain is built from TRBV12-3 or TRBV12-4 and TRBJ1-5; the D gene is possibly TRBD1 (6 bases). CDR3 length: 13 residues. Between the trimmed V and J ends, which lost 4 bases and 4 bases, there was a span of 8 bases. CDR3 sequence: CASSWRGNQPQHF. CDR3 nucleotides: TGTGCCAGCAGTTGGAGGGGGAATCAGCCCCAGCATTTT.

This clonotype was detected ten times or more. This chain links TRBV6-1 with TRBJ2-1; D possibly corresponds to TRBD2 (6 bases). Between the trimmed V and J ends, which lost 4 bases and 7 bases, there was a span of 17 bases. The CDR3 has 15 residues. CDR1 and CDR2 from the germline V gene are MNHNS and SASEGT. The CDR3 DNA follows: TGTGCCAGCAGTGTTGGGACTCCCTTGGGGAATGAGCAGTTCTTC. It specifies CASSVGTPLGNEQFF.

Ten or more counts support this clonotype. The chain is built from TRBV19 and TRBJ2-7; 9 bases map to TRBD2. The V and J ends lost 3 bases and 3 bases, in that order; junction bases with no gene match: 6. The CDR3 extends over 15 amino acids. CDR1 and CDR2 from the germline V gene are LNHDA and SQIVND (reference sequence). In nucleotides, the CDR3 is TGTGCCAGTAGTATTAGCGGGGGCTCGGGCTACGAGCAGTACTTC. This gives the protein CASSISGGSGYEQYF. The full variable domain, completed using reference TRBV19 and TRBJ2-7, is DGGITQSPKYLFRKEGQNVTLSCEQNLNHDAMYWYRQDPGQGLRLIYYSQIVNDFQKGDIAEGYSVSREKKESFPLTVTSAQKNPTAFYLCASSISGGSGYEQYFGPGTRLTVT.

In its sample, this clonotype was seen a few times. The J gene is TRBJ1-6, the V gene TRBV5-1; TRBD1 matches 8 bases. CDR1 and CDR2 (germline): SGHRS, YFSETQ. The CDR3 sequence is 16 residues long. Unmatched junction bases numbered 8, after V lost 0 bases and J lost 9 bases. The CDR3 loop reads CASSLAGQGFASPLHF. Here the CDR3 DNA reads TGCGCCAGCAGCTTGGCCGGACAGGGTTTCGCTTCACCCCTCCACTTT.

The sample holds many counts of this clonotype. J is TRBJ2-1 and V is TRBV28, with 8 bases aligning to TRBD1. This CDR3 contains 16 residues. V lost 2 bases and J lost 6; bases outside the gene matches: 9. From germline, CDR1 is MDHEN and CDR2 SYDVKM. CDR3 sequence (DNA): TGTGCCAGCAGTTTACCGACAGGGGTCACCCGCAATGAGCAGTTCTTC. As protein: CASSLPTGVTRNEQFF.

At least ten counts were recorded for this clonotype. The rearrangement links TRBV28 to TRBJ1-5, with D hard to call. V was cut by 8 bases and J by 2 bases, with 10 bases left in between. Germline CDR1 is MDHEN and CDR2 is SYDVKM. This CDR3 is built from 13 residues. In nucleotides, the CDR3 is TGTGCCAGCTCACCGTCGGGCAATCAGCCCCAGCATTTT. It translates to CASSPSGNQPQHF.

Many counts were recorded for this clonotype. The CDR3 loop is CASSFRTSGSSYNEQFF. In DNA, the CDR3 is TGTGCCAGCAGTTTCCGGACTAGCGGTAGCTCCTACAATGAGCAGTTCTTC. This chain connects TRBV28 to TRBJ2-1, with 10 bases matching TRBD2. CDR3 length: 17 amino acids. V trimming: 3 bases; J trimming: 0 bases; junction bases outside the gene matches: 5. Germline CDR1 MDHEN, CDR2 SYDVKM.

This clonotype was counted ten times or more. The chain couples TRBV5-1 to TRBJ2-7, with a weak D call TRBD2 (6 bases). The germline V gene encodes CDR1 SGHRS and CDR2 YFSETQ. The CDR3 extends over 14 amino acids. The V and J ends lost 3 bases and 1 base respectively, with 11 bases between them. Written as DNA, the CDR3 is TGCGCCAGCAGCTCGGGAGAAGGATCCTACGAGCAGTACTTC. Residues: CASSSGEGSYEQYF.

This clonotype was seen repeatedly, ten times or more. One end of the junction does not line up with germline, which may come from a read error. This chain joins TRBV9 and TRBJ2-3; D remains unclear. Per the germline V gene, CDR1 is SGDLS and CDR2 is YYNGEE. CDR3 length: 13 amino acids. In nucleotides, the CDR3 is TGTGCCAGCAACGTATATAGCACAGATACGCAGTATTTT. Protein: CASNVYSTDTQYF.

This clonotype was picked up many times. V usage is TRBV20-1 and J usage is TRBJ1-1; 10 positions agree with TRBD1. Germline V CDR1 and CDR2: DFQATT, SNEGSKA (reference sequence). There are 14 residues in the CDR3. Trimming cost V 2 bases and J 6 bases; bases outside gene matches: 6. The CDR3 DNA is TGCAGTGCTAGAAACCCGACAGGGGGCCCTGAAGCTTTCTTT. This sequence encodes CSARNPTGGPEAFF.

This clonotype was seen ten or more times. The V gene is TRBV7-3, the J gene TRBJ2-1; a weak D match, TRBD1 (6 bases). The CDR3 spans 13 residues. Germline V lookup: CDR1 SGHTA, CDR2 FQGTGA. V was pared by 5 bases and J by 6 bases, with 11 bases between. In nucleotides, the CDR3 is TGTGCCAGCAGCATGACAGGTAGCAATGAGCAGTTCTTC. The encoded protein is CASSMTGSNEQFF.

Only a few counts were recorded for this clonotype. V gene TRBV19 combines with J gene TRBJ1-4; D unclear. Germline assignment: CDR1 LNHDA and CDR2 SQIVND (reference sequence). This CDR3 is built from 16 residues. V was shortened by 5 bases and J by 0 bases, with 13 bases between the two germline ends. CDR3 sequence: CASSLRTYSTNEKLFF. CDR3 sequence (DNA): TGTGCCAGTAGTCTGAGGACGTACTCAACTAATGAAAAACTGTTTTTT.

This clonotype was recorded many times. The gene calls are TRBV12-3 or TRBV12-4 and TRBJ2-3, with TRBD2 matching over 11 bases. V shed 7 bases, J shed 2 bases, and the junction held 8 bases outside the gene matches. The length of the CDR3 is 16 residues. CDR3 loop: CASISSGRFFTDTQYF. The CDR3, as DNA: TGTGCCAGCATTTCTAGCGGGAGGTTTTTCACAGATACGCAGTATTTT.

The genes are TRBV7-8 and TRBJ2-2; D possibly corresponds to TRBD1 (5 bases). In germline, CDR1 is SGHVS, CDR2 FQNEAQ. The CDR3 runs to 14 residues. V lost 5 bases and J lost 5, with 12 bases in between. CDR3 sequence (DNA): TGTGCCAGCAGCCCAGGGATTCTTACCGGGGAGCTGTTTTTT. This encodes CASSPGILTGELFF.

This clonotype has a count of ten or more. The CDR3 DNA sequence: TGTGCCAGCAGCTTAGCAGGGACTCTCGCCCACGAGCAGTACTTC. Protein sequence: CASSLAGTLAHEQYF. The chain recombines TRBV7-8 with TRBJ2-7, with D tentatively TRBD2 (6 bases). Trimming pared 0 bases from V and 5 bases from J, leaving 14 bases between. The germline V gene encodes CDR1 SGHVS and CDR2 FQNEAQ. CDR3 length: 15 residues.

This clonotype was seen repeatedly, ten times or more. The chain carries TRBV11-3 and TRBJ2-2; D is ambiguous. V was cut by 5 bases and J by 4 bases, with 14 bases left in between. CDR1 is SGHNT and CDR2 is YENEEA in the germline V gene. CDR3 length: 15 amino acids. The CDR3: CASSPDTAGTGELFF. CDR3 sequence (DNA): TGTGCCAGCAGCCCAGACACGGCCGGCACCGGGGAGCTGTTTTTT.

There are many counts of this clonotype. This chain links TRBV11-2 with TRBJ2-1; 7 bases align to TRBD1. Germline assignment: CDR1 SGHAT and CDR2 FQNNGV. The CDR3 is 18 residues long. The J segment lost 5 bases and the V segment lost 3 bases, leaving 16 bases of the junction unmatched. The CDR3 here is CASSLTLTGSILDNEQFF. The DNA for the CDR3 is TGTGCCAGCAGCTTGACCCTGACAGGGTCGATTCTTGACAATGAGCAGTTCTTC.